This T cell receptor (beta chain) stems from a study of STAT3 mutations in large granular lymphocyte leukemia. Study in general: Over half of T-LGLL patients had one or more immunosuppressive regimens. Study results and caveats: In T-cell large granular lymphocyte leukemia, about half of patients showed multiple immunodominant subclonotypes.

Profiling relied on immunoSEQ multiplex PCR, and the TCRdb table lists in-frame clones only, not all of them. Altogether 7,500 to 10,000 clones are present, 80% to 95% being singletons, with the ten largest covering over 65%. Germline V CDR1 and CDR2: PRHDT, FYEKMQ (reference sequence). V shed 0 bases, J shed 5 bases, and the junction held 11 bases outside the gene matches. The CDR3 runs 18 residues. With respect to this clone: Antigen unknown.

The sample consisted of peripheral blood mononuclear cells. The chain combines TRBV13 with TRBJ2-1; the match to TRBD2 covers 9 bases. This receptor was obtained from a man aged 60 to 75 with T-cell large granular lymphocyte leukemia. Some clones in this sample may be carry-over from other donors' samples. The CDR3 sequence is CASSLGLPASGDDNEQFF. The CDR3 DNA is TGTGCCAGCAGCTTAGGCCTCCCCGCTAGCGGGGACGACAATGAGCAGTTCTTC.